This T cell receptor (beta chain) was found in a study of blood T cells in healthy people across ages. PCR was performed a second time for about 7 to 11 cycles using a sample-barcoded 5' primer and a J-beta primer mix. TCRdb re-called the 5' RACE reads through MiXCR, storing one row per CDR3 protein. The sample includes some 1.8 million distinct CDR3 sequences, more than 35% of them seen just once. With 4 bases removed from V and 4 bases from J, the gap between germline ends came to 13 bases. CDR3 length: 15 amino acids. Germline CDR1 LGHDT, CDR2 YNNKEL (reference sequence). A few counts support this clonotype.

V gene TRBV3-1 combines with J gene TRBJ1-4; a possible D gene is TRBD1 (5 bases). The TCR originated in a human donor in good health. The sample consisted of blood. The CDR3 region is CASSRKTDNNEKLFF. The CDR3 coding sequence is TGTGCCAGCAGCCGAAAGACAGATAATAATGAAAAACTGTTTTTT.